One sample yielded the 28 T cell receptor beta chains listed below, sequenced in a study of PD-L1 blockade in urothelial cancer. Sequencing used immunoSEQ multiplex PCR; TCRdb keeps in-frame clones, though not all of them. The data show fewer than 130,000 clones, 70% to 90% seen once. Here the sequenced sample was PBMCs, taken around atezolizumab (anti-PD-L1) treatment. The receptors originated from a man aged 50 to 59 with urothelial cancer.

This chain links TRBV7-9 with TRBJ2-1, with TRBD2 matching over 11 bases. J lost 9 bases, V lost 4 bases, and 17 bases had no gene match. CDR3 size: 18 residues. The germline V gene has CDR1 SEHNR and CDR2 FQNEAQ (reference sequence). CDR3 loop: CASSSLWGRLAGGIEQFF. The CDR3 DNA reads TGTGCCAGCAGCTCCCTCTGGGGGCGTCTAGCGGGAGGTATTGAGCAGTTCTTC.

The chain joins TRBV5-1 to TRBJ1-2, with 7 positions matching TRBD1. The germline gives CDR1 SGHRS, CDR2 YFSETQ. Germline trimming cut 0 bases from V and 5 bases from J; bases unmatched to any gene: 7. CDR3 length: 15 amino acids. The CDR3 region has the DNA TGCGCCAGCAGCTTGGCCCGCCGGGACAGTTATGGCTACACCTTC. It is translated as CASSLARRDSYGYTF. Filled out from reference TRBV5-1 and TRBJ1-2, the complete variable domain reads KAGVTQTPRYLIKTRGQQVTLSCSPISGHRSVSWYQQTPGQGLQFLFEYFSETQRNKGNFPGRFSGRQFSNSRSEMNVSTLELGDSALYLCASSLARRDSYGYTFGSGTRLTVV.

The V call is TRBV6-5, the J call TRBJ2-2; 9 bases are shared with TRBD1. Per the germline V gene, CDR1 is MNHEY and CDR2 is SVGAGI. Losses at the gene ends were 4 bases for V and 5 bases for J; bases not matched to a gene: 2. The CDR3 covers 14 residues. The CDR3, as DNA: TGTGCCAGCAGTTTGGGACAGGGAACCGGGGAGCTGTTTTTT. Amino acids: CASSLGQGTGELFF.

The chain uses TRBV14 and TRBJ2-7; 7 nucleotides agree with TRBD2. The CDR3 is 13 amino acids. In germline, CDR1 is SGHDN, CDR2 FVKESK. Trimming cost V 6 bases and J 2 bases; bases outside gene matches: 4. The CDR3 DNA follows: TGTGCCAGCAGGGCGGGAGCGACCTACGAGCAGTACTTC. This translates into CASRAGATYEQYF. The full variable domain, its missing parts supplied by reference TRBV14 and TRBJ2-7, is EAGVTQFPSHSVIEKGQTVTLRCDPISGHDNLYWYRRVMGKEIKFLLHFVKESKQDESGMPNNRFLAERTGGTYSTLKVQPAELEDSGVYFCASRAGATYEQYFGPGTRLTVT.

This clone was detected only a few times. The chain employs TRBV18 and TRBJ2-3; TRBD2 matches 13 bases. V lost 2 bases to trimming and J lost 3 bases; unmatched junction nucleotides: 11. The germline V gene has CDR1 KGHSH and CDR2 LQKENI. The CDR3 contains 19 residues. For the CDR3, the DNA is TGTGCCAGCTCACCAAGGCGGACTAGCGGGGGTTCGAGTACAGATACGCAGTATTTT. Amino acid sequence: CASSPRRTSGGSSTDTQYF.

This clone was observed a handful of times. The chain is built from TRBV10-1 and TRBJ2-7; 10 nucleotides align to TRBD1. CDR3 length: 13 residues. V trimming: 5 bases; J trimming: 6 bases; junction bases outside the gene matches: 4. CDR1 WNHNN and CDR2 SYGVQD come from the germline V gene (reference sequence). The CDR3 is CASSTGTGVEQYF. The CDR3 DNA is TGCGCCAGCAGTACCGGGACAGGGGTCGAGCAGTACTTC.

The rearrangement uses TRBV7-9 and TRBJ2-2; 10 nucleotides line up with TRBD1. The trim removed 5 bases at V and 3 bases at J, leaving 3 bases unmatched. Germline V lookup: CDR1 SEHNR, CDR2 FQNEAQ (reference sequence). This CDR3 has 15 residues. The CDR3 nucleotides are TGTGCCAGCAGCGGGACAGGGGCCCACACCGGGGAGCTGTTTTTT. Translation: CASSGTGAHTGELFF.

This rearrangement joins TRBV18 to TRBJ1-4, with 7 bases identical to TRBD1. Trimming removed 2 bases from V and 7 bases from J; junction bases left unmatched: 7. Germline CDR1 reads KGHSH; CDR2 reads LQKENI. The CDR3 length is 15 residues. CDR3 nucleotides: TGTGCCAGCTCACCAGTTAACAGGGGAGGTGAAAAACTGTTTTTT. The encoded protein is CASSPVNRGGEKLFF.

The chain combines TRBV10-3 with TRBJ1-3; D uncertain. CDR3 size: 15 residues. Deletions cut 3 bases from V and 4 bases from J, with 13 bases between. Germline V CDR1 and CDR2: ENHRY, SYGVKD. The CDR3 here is CAISELLTGGNTIYF. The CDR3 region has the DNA TGTGCCATCAGTGAACTCTTGACGGGAGGAAACACCATATATTTT.

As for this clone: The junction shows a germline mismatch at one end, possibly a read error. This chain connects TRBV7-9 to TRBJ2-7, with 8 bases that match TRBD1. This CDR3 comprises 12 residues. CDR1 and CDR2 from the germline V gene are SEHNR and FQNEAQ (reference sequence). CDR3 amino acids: CASSLEDREVFF. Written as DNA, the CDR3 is TGTGCCAGCAGCTTAGAGGACAGGGAAGTATTCTTC.

Here the CDR3 reads CASSLGTAGMQPQHF. For the CDR3, the DNA is TGTGCCAGTAGCCTTGGGACAGCTGGAATGCAGCCCCAGCATTTT. The chain recombines TRBV19 with TRBJ1-5, with TRBD1 identical over 7 bases. After removal of 6 bases from V and 7 bases from J, the junction contained 12 bases not matched to a gene. The germline CDR1 and CDR2 sequences are LNHDA and SQIVND (reference sequence). This CDR3 comprises 15 residues.

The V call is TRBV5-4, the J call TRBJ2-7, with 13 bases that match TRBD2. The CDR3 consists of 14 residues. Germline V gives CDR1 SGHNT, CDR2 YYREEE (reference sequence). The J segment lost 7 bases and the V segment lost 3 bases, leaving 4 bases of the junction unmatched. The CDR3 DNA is TGTGCCAGCAGCTCGGGACTAGCGGGGTCGGAGCAGTACTTC. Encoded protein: CASSSGLAGSEQYF.

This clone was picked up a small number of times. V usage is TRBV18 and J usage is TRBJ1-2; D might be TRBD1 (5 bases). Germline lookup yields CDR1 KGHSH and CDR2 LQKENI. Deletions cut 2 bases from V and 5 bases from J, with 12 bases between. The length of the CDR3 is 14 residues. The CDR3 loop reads CASSPTQGGYGYTF. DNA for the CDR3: TGTGCCAGCTCACCAACCCAGGGAGGTTATGGCTACACCTTC.

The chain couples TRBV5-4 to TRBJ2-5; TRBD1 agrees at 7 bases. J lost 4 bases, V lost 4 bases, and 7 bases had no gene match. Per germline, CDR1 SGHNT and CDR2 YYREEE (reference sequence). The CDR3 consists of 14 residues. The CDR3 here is CASSGRPGGETQYF. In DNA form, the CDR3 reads TGTGCCAGCAGCGGGCGGCCAGGGGGAGAGACCCAGTACTTC.

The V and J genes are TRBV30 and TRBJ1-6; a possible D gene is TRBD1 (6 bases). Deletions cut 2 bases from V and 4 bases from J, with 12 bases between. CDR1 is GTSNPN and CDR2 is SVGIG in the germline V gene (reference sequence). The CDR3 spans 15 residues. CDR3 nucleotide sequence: TGTGCCTGGAGTCCGCGGACAGCTTATAATTCACCCCTCCACTTT. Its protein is CAWSPRTAYNSPLHF.

CDR3 DNA sequence: TGTGCCAGCAGTCCACGTCAGACAGGGTTAGGGCCGGGAATCCTGGACACTGAAGCTTTCTTT. Translated: CASSPRQTGLGPGILDTEAFF. This chain connects TRBV28 to TRBJ1-1; TRBD1 agrees at 7 bases. V was clipped by 5 bases and J by 3 bases; unmatched bases: 27. This CDR3 is built from 21 residues. CDR1 is MDHEN, CDR2 SYDVKM, per germline. The full variable domain, rest sourced from reference TRBV28 and TRBJ1-1, is DVKVTQSSRYLVKRTGEKVFLECVQDMDHENMFWYRQDPGLGLRLIYFSYDVKMKEKGDIPEGYSVSREKKERFSLILESASTNQTSMYLCASSPRQTGLGPGILDTEAFFGQGTRLTVV.

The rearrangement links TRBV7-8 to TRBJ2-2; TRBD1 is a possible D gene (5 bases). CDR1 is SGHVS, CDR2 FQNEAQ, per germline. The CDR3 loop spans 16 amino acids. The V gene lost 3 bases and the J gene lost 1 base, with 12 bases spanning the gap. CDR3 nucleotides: TGTGCCAGCAGCTTCAGGGTGTTCGGGAACACCGGGGAGCTGTTTTTT. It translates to CASSFRVFGNTGELFF.

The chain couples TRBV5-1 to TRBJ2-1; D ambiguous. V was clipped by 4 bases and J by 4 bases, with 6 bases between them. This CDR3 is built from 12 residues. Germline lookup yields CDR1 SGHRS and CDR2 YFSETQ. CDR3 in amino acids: CASSANYNEQFF. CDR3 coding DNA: TGCGCCAGCAGCGCGAATTACAATGAGCAGTTCTTC.

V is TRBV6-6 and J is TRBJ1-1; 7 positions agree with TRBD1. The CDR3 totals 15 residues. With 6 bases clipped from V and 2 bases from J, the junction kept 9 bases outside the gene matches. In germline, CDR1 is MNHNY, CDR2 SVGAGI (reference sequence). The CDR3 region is CASRTGTVANTEAFF. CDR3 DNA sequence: TGTGCCAGCAGGACAGGGACTGTCGCAAACACTGAAGCTTTCTTT.

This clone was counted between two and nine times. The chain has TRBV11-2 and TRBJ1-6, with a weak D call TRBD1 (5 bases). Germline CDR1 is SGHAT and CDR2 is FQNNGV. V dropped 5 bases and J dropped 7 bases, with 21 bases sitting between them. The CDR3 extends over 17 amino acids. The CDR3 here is CASSPRRKAGENSPLHF. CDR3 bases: TGTGCCAGCAGCCCACGTCGAAAGGCGGGGGAAAATTCACCCCTCCACTTT.

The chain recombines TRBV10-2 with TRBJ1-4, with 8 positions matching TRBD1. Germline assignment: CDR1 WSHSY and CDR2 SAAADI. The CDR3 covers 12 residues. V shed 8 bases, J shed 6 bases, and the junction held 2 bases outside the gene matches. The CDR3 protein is CASRDRHEKLFF. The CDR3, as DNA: TGCGCCAGCCGGGACAGGCATGAAAAACTGTTTTTT.

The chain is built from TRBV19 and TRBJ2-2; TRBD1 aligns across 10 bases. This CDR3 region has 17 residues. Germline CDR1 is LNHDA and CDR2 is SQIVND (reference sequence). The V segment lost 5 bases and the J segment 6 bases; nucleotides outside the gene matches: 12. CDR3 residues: CASSSIPGQGIPGELFF. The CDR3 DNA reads TGTGCCAGTAGTTCCATCCCGGGACAGGGGATACCCGGGGAGCTGTTTTTT.

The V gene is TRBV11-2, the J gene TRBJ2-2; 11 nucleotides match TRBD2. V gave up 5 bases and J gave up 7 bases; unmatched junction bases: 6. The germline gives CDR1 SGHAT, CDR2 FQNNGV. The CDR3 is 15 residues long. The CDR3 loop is CASSRLAGRLGELFF. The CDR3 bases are TGTGCCAGCAGCCGACTAGCGGGACGTCTCGGGGAGCTGTTTTTT.

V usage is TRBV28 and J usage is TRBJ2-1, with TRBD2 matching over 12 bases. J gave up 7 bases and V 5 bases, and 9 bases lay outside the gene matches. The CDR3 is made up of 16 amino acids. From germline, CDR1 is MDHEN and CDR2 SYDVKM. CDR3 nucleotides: TGTGCCAGCAGTGAGACTAGCGGGAGTTTTGTAAATGAGCAGTTCTTC. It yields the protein CASSETSGSFVNEQFF.

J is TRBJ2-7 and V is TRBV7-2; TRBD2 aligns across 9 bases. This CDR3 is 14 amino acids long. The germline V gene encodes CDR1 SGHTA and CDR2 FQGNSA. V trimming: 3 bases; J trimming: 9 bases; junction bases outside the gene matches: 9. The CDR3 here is CASSLSGLASGQYF. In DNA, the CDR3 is TGTGCCAGCAGCTTGTCGGGACTAGCAAGTGGGCAGTACTTC. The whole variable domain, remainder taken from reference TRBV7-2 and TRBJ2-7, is GAGVSQSPSNKVTEKGKDVELRCDPISGHTALYWYRQSLGQGLEFLIYFQGNSAPDKSGLPSDRFSAERTGGSVSTLTIQRTQQEDSAVYLCASSLSGLASGQYFGPGTRLTVT.

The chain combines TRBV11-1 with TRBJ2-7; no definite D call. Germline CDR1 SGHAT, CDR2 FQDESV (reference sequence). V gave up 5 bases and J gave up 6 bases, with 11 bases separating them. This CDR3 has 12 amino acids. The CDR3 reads CASSPGSPEQYF. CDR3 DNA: TGTGCCAGCAGCCCCGGTTCTCCCGAGCAGTACTTC.

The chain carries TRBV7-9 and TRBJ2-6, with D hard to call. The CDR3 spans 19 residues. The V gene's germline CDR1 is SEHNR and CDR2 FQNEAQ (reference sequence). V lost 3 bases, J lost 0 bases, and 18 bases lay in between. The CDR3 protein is CASSFVTMAVNSGANVLTF. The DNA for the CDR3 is TGTGCCAGCAGCTTTGTTACGATGGCAGTAAACTCTGGGGCCAACGTCCTGACTTTC.

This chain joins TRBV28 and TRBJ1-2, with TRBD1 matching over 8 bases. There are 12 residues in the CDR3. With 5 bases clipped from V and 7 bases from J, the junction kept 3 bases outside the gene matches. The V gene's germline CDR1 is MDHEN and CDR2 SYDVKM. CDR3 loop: CASSPGGTGYTF. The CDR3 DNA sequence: TGTGCCAGCAGTCCAGGGGGCACTGGCTACACCTTC.